These 13 T cell receptor beta chains came from one sample sequenced in a study of neurological immune-mediated disorders. Each CDR3 protein gets one entry after TCRdb re-called the 5' RACE reads with MiXCR. In the table there are roughly 52,000 distinct CDR3 sequences, about 3.7% of which are singletons. Sequenced material: PBMCs. These receptors were collected from a man in his sixties with multiple sclerosis.

V gene TRBV28 combines with J gene TRBJ1-1; D is perhaps TRBD1 (6 bases). Germline loops: CDR1 MDHEN, CDR2 SYDVKM. This CDR3 contains 13 residues. Trimming removed 5 bases at V and 11 bases at J, with 18 bases between. The CDR3 here is CASSKRGGSRAFF. As DNA, the CDR3 is TGTGCCAGCAGTAAGAGGGGGGGCTCCCGGGCTTTCTTT.

This clonotype was detected many times. This chain uses TRBV5-1 with TRBJ2-7; 8 bases align to TRBD2. The CDR3 covers 14 residues. Per germline, CDR1 SGHRS and CDR2 YFSETQ. J was trimmed by 0 bases and V by 2 bases; bases with no gene match: 1. The DNA of the CDR3 is TGCGCCAGCAGCTTTAGCGGGAACTCCTACGAGCAGTACTTC. Translation: CASSFSGNSYEQYF. Combining the CDR3 with reference TRBV5-1 and TRBJ2-7 gives the whole variable domain KAGVTQTPRYLIKTRGQQVTLSCSPISGHRSVSWYQQTPGQGLQFLFEYFSETQRNKGNFPGRFSGRQFSNSRSEMNVSTLELGDSALYLCASSFSGNSYEQYFGPGTRLTVT.

This clonotype was counted many times. J is TRBJ1-2 and V is TRBV21-1. TRBV21-1 counts as a pseudogene. The CDR3 is 13 amino acids. The CDR3 protein is CASSQPSPYGYTF. The CDR3 DNA follows: TGTGCCAGCAGCCAACCTAGCCCCTATGGCTACACCTTC.

This clonotype was found many times. The chain links TRBV5-1 to TRBJ2-1; TRBD2 matches at 11 bases. There are 15 residues in the CDR3. Trimming at V came to 7 bases and at J to 6 bases, leaving 9 bases not matched to a gene. Germline CDR1 is SGHRS and CDR2 is YFSETQ. DNA for the CDR3: TGCGCCAGCGCGCGGACTAGCGGGTCATCCAATGAGCAGTTCTTC. Protein: CASARTSGSSNEQFF.

This clonotype appeared many times. The J gene is TRBJ1-1, the V gene TRBV6-6, with D possibly TRBD1 on 6 matching bases. V was trimmed by 8 bases and J by 2 bases, leaving 15 bases between them. Germline CDR1 and CDR2: MNHNY and SVGAGI (reference sequence). This CDR3 is 14 amino acids long. CDR3 residues: CASSMGGLNTEAFF. The DNA for the CDR3 is TGTGCCAGCTCTATGGGGGGGCTTAACACTGAAGCTTTCTTT.

In its sample, this clonotype was seen many times. The chain uses TRBV5-1 and TRBJ2-3; D might be TRBD2 (6 bases). Trimming shortened V by 0 bases and J by 6 bases, and 14 bases separated the two germline ends. Germline CDR1 and CDR2: SGHRS and YFSETQ. CDR3 size: 15 residues. The chain's CDR3 is CASSLALGTRDTQYF. CDR3 DNA sequence: TGCGCCAGCAGCTTGGCCCTCGGGACTCGGGATACGCAGTATTTT.

CDR3 sequence reads: CSASSSGAYYEQYF. CDR3 coding DNA: TGCAGTGCCTCATCTAGCGGGGCGTACTACGAGCAGTACTTC. This chain links TRBV20-1 with TRBJ2-7, with 9 bases lining up with TRBD2. Germline V gene sequence: CDR1 DFQATT, CDR2 SNEGSKA (reference sequence). The CDR3 sequence is 14 residues long. With V trimmed by 6 bases and J by 3 bases, 9 bases remained unmatched.

This clonotype has ten or more counts. The chain couples TRBV5-6 to TRBJ2-3; D call uncertain. The length of the CDR3 is 11 residues. Trimming took off 7 bases at V and 2 bases at J, with 5 bases between the two ends. CDR1 and CDR2 from the germline V gene are SGHDT and YYEEEE. The CDR3 coding sequence is TGTGCCAGCCATCACACAGATACGCAGTATTTT. It codes for CASHHTDTQYF.

This clonotype was observed many times. The gene calls are TRBV5-1 and TRBJ2-7; 9 bases agree with TRBD2. The germline V gene has CDR1 SGHRS and CDR2 YFSETQ. This CDR3 has 16 amino acids. After removal of 5 bases from V and 2 bases from J, the junction contained 11 bases not matched to a gene. This chain's CDR3 is CASRVDPASGTYEQYF. The CDR3 DNA sequence: TGCGCCAGCAGAGTGGACCCGGCTAGCGGGACCTACGAGCAGTACTTC.

This clonotype was seen repeatedly, ten times or more. The chain joins TRBV6-5 to TRBJ1-6; D perhaps matches TRBD1 (5 bases). CDR1 is MNHEY, CDR2 SVGAGI, per germline. This CDR3 contains 13 residues. The V and J ends lost 5 bases and 9 bases respectively, with 11 bases between them. The CDR3 is CASSRGEGSPLHF. The DNA for the CDR3 is TGTGCCAGCAGTCGAGGGGAGGGTTCACCCCTCCACTTT.

This clonotype has a count of ten or more. The chain uses TRBV18 and TRBJ2-5; D not certain. CDR1 is KGHSH and CDR2 is LQKENI in the germline V gene. The CDR3 is made up of 13 amino acids. The germline V and J ends were trimmed by 4 bases and 5 bases, with 11 bases remaining between them. DNA of the CDR3: TGTGCCAGCTCACTGGGTTTCGGGGAGACCCAGTACTTC. It codes for CASSLGFGETQYF.

This clonotype was observed at least ten times. This chain connects TRBV25-1 to TRBJ2-2, with D maybe TRBD2 (6 bases). This CDR3 contains 15 residues. V was pared by 4 bases and J by 6 bases, with 15 bases between. CDR1 and CDR2 from the germline V gene are MGHDK and SYGVNS. This CDR3 is CASSGRLTRSGELFF. The CDR3 DNA reads TGTGCCAGCAGTGGACGCCTGACTAGGTCCGGGGAGCTGTTTTTT. The full variable domain, with the rest looked up from reference TRBV25-1 and TRBJ2-2, is EADIYQTPRYLVIGTGKKITLECSQTMGHDKMYWYQQDPGMELHLIHYSYGVNSTEKGDLSSESTVSRIRTEHFPLTLESARPSHTSQYLCASSGRLTRSGELFFGEGSRLTVL.

This clonotype came up a few times. The chain couples TRBV18 to TRBJ2-7, with 8 nucleotides matching TRBD1. Unmatched junction bases numbered 6, after V lost 6 bases and J lost 2 bases. The CDR3 is made up of 14 amino acids. Germline values: CDR1 KGHSH, CDR2 LQKENI. In DNA form, the CDR3 reads TGTGCCAGCTCTCCCGGACAGGGCACCTACGAGCAGTACTTC. Amino acid sequence: CASSPGQGTYEQYF.